This T cell receptor beta chain comes out of a study of T cells in Graves' hyperthyroidism and ophthalmopathy (dated 2019 in TCRdb). Notes on the research overall: Peripheral blood was sampled at the time of initial diagnosis, prior to any treatment. TCR V-J signatures able to tell the groups apart were searched for in a discovery cohort of 100 patients, of whom 40 to 45 had Graves' ophthalmopathy and 57 had stable Graves' hyperthyroidism. An independent validation cohort of about 20 hyperthyroidism patients and roughly 16 patients who later progressed to ophthalmopathy tested prospective prediction of ophthalmopathy. For training and testing, the 110 or so patients in the discovery cohort were randomly divided in a 7:3 ratio. The study also compared thyroid tissue and blood T-cell repertoires from about six Graves' hyperthyroidism patients. After sampling, hyperthyroidism patients received methimazole starting at 30 mg daily, and ophthalmopathy patients received high-dose intravenous methylprednisolone. According to the paper, TCR Vbeta CDR3 sequencing was carried out on roughly 130 peripheral blood samples, which came from about 45 ophthalmopathy, around 75 hyperthyroidism and approximately 17 progressor patients. Overall study outcomes, separate from this receptor: In cross-validation, a model built on a 13 V-J signature told ophthalmopathy apart from stable hyperthyroidism with 87.88% sensitivity and about 81% specificity, and in testing the same model reached 80%/75%. Blood samples also contained most of the expanded thyroid clonotypes (frequency above 0.001), which suggests that blood repertoires may reflect thyroid immune responses. Sample size was not statistically predetermined, and blinding of investigators to group allocation was not performed. During validation, the model predicted progression to ophthalmopathy a median of about 6.5 months ahead of onset, with 60% to 71% sensitivity and under 85% specificity.

The germline V end is reduced by 4 bases and the J end by 5 bases; junction bases left unmatched: 10. From cysteine to phenylalanine, the CDR3 is 16 amino acids long. CDR3 DNA only is kept here, 48 bases in frame from base 1. CDR1 KGHDR and CDR2 SFDVKD are derived from the germline V gene. Moderately to severely active disease, a Clinical Activity Score of at least 3, a NOSPECS grade of at least 4, and a duration under 3 months were present in ophthalmopathy patients. Any patient with an uncontrolled infection, another autoimmune disease, pregnancy or lactation was excluded. Diagnoses were established on the basis of clinical symptoms, serum thyroxine and TRAb, thyroid ultrasound, and orbital computed tomography. Ficoll-Paque density gradient centrifugation was used to isolate PBMCs from approximately 11 ml of fresh peripheral blood. Trizol reagent was used to extract total RNA, and RNA quality was then checked on an Agilent 2100 Bioanalyzer.

TCR beta CDR3 regions were amplified from RNA transcripts. A first-round RT-PCR of the TCR CDR3 used the HTBI primer set with the Qiagen OneStep RT-PCR kit. The libraries were constructed in a second round of multiplex PCR and then size-selected and purified. Libraries were sequenced paired-end with 100 bp reads on an Illumina HiSeq2000. For the original study's pipeline: SOAPnuke was used to process the raw data, with reads discarded if the reads contained adapters or uncalled bases, had a mean Phred below 15, or lacked an exact constant-primer or identifier match. High-quality paired reads were merged with COPE v1.2.5, and unique nucleotide sequences were defined as clonotypes. Clonotypes were aligned to IMGT TRBV, TRBD and TRBJ reference segments using MiTCR v1.1. The analysis was restricted to V-J combinations with a frequency above 0.0001, which together covered roughly 99% of the repertoires. The TCS score was defined as the ratio of F50 (clonal expansion) to E x V (chaos), calculated using BLOSUM62-based TCRdist between CDR3 peptides within each V-J. Welch's t-statistics and random forest reduced fewer than 550 V-J features to 10 to 15, which were used in a naive Bayes classifier (R e1071). The Morisita-Horn index was used to measure how similar the thyroid and blood repertoires were. The raw public reads went through TCRdb reprocessing: fastp at Q25, MiXCR clone calling, in-frame beta chains kept. A single entry per CDR3 protein holds the most common genes and DNA from its merged rows. TCRdb, not the original authors, processed these V and J calls. Present in this sample are fewer than 650,000 distinct CDR3 sequences, about 14% of which were seen just once. The biggest ten clones account for around 4% of the sample.

With respect to this clonotype: What this receptor recognizes is not known. One base away there is no much larger clone; base qualities are not given.

Recombination connected TRBV24-1 to TRBJ2-5; 9 bases in the middle match TRBD1. Sequencing input: blood. The receptor comes from a woman between 40 and 50 years old with Graves' ophthalmopathy. The CDR3 region has the sequence CATSDDIRTGEETQYF. The DNA sequence reads TGTGCCACCAGTGACGATATTCGGACAGGGGAGGAGACCCAGTACTTC.